This entry lists 10 T cell receptor beta chains sequenced from one sample in a study of blood T cell repertoires in COVID-19. Some clones are missing from TCRdb's copy, which holds only in-frame ones; the method was immunoSEQ multiplex PCR. Of roughly 310,000 clones in the sample, roughly 90% are singletons; the top ten hold less than 3.5%. What was sequenced was peripheral blood. The origin of the receptors is a woman aged 25 to 39 with COVID-19, enrolled during active disease.

The chain carries TRBV5-1 and TRBJ2-2; weak D call: TRBD2 (7 bases). This CDR3 has 18 amino acids. Trimming shortened V by 3 bases and J by 1 base, and 19 bases separated the two germline ends. The germline V gene has CDR1 SGHRS and CDR2 YFSETQ. CDR3 nucleotide sequence: TGCGCCAGCAGCTCCAGACAGGCTGGACTAGTGAACACCGGGGAGCTGTTTTTT. Translation: CASSSRQAGLVNTGELFF.

V usage is TRBV6-5 and J usage is TRBJ1-1, with a possible D match to TRBD1 (5 bases). There are 15 residues in the CDR3. In germline, CDR1 is MNHEY, CDR2 SVGAGI. V was cut by 0 bases and J by 4 bases, with 12 bases left in between. CDR3 sequence (DNA): TGTGCCAGCAGTTACTCGTCAGGGCCTAGCACTGAAGCTTTCTTT. It codes for CASSYSSGPSTEAFF.

This clone was recorded a few times. This sequence joins TRBV6-2 or TRBV6-3 and TRBJ1-3; 9 nucleotides line up with TRBD1. CDR1 is MNHEY, CDR2 SVGEGT, per germline. This CDR3 contains 14 residues. Trimming removed 8 bases from V and 2 bases from J; junction bases left unmatched: 4. The CDR3 DNA sequence: TGTGCCAGCGGCCGGGACAGGGCTGGAAACACCATATATTTT. It codes for CASGRDRAGNTIYF.

J is TRBJ1-2 and V is TRBV6-5, with D unclear. CDR1 and CDR2 (germline): MNHEY, SVGAGI. This CDR3 has 13 residues. Trimming removed 7 bases at V and 4 bases at J, with 13 bases between. Here the CDR3 DNA reads TGTGCCAGCACGACCGAGGCCATCTATGGCTACACCTTC. Protein sequence: CASTTEAIYGYTF.

The chain links TRBV10-3 to TRBJ1-3; D is unresolved. The CDR3 spans 14 residues. Germline V gene sequence: CDR1 ENHRY, CDR2 SYGVKD. V gave up 3 bases and J gave up 2 bases, with 8 bases separating them. This CDR3 reads CAISDYTTGNTIYF. CDR3 nucleotide sequence: TGTGCCATCAGTGATTATACAACTGGAAACACCATATATTTT.

This clone was seen ten or more times. This sequence joins TRBV7-8 and TRBJ1-2; D ambiguous. Trimming pared 7 bases from V and 7 bases from J, leaving 22 bases between. CDR1 and CDR2 from the germline V gene are SGHVS and FQNEAQ. The CDR3 contains 15 residues. The CDR3 DNA reads as TGTGCCAGCACCAATAGGAGAGAGCCGGGGAGTGGCTACACCTTC. Its protein is CASTNRREPGSGYTF. The entire variable domain, with the rest obtained from reference TRBV7-8 and TRBJ1-2, is as follows: GAGVSQSPRYKVAKRGQDVALRCDPISGHVSLFWYQQALGQGPEFLTYFQNEAQLDKSGLPSDRFFAERPEGSVSTLKIQRTQQEDSAVYLCASTNRREPGSGYTFGSGTRLTVV.

The chain carries TRBV19 and TRBJ2-1; 8 positions agree with TRBD1. The ends lost 3 bases at V and 8 bases at J; junction bases unmatched: 6. The V gene's germline CDR1 is LNHDA and CDR2 SQIVND (reference sequence). The CDR3 loop spans 14 amino acids. This CDR3 reads CASSIQGAVDEQFF. The DNA of the CDR3 is TGTGCCAGTAGTATCCAGGGGGCTGTAGATGAGCAGTTCTTC.

The gene calls are TRBV7-9 and TRBJ2-1; TRBD2 might be the D (5 bases). CDR3 length: 16 amino acids. The germline gives CDR1 SEHNR, CDR2 FQNEAQ (reference sequence). Trimming removed 5 bases from V and 0 bases from J, with 14 bases in between. In DNA form, the CDR3 reads TGTGCCAGCAGCAGGACTCTGCCGAGCTCCTACAATGAGCAGTTCTTC. Its translation: CASSRTLPSSYNEQFF.

The gene calls are TRBV6-5 and TRBJ2-4; TRBD2 agrees at 8 bases. There are 14 residues in the CDR3. The J segment lost 2 bases and the V segment lost 10 bases, leaving 7 bases of the junction unmatched. CDR1 is MNHEY and CDR2 is SVGAGI in the germline V gene. DNA for the CDR3: TGTGCCACCCGGGGGGGGGAAACCAAAAACATTCAGTACTTC. Translated: CATRGGETKNIQYF.

The chain is built from TRBV5-1 and TRBJ1-2; 7 positions match TRBD1. Germline assignment: CDR1 SGHRS and CDR2 YFSETQ. J lost 8 bases, V lost 6 bases, and 7 bases had no gene match. The CDR3 has 12 residues. The CDR3 protein is CASKGTVHGYTF. CDR3 DNA sequence: TGCGCCAGCAAGGGGACAGTCCACGGCTACACCTTC.